Described below is a single TCR beta chain sequence and its context. This clone was found once. The clone's antigen remains unknown. Base qualities were left out, and no much larger clone turns up one base away. The sample is drawn from a study of regulatory dendritic cells for organ transplantation (dated by TCRdb to 2016 to 2017). Background for the entire study: Regulatory dendritic cells were generated from monocytes cultured with vitamin D3 on days 0 and 4 and IL-10 on day 4. TCRbeta repertoires were sequenced from sorted naive and memory CD4+ and CD8+ T cells before and after allostimulation with regulatory or mature dendritic cells. On day 6, LPS was added to the DC cultures to test how the DCs responded to a strong maturation-inducing agent. Study-level results and caveats: Among the resting subsets, memory CD8+ T cells contained the most alloreactive TCR clonotypes. Highly diverse repertoires were observed in naive CD4+ and CD8+ T cells, whereas lower diversity was observed in memory cells, and the most oligoclonal repertoires were found in memory CD8+ cells. Only a couple of subjects were sequenced, and the authors noted considerable between-individual heterogeneity in the alloreactive memory CD8+ T cell pool. Allostimulation expanded memory CD8+ clones in both subjects, but regulatory dendritic cells appeared to induce more limited expansion than mature dendritic cells.

The TCRbeta CDR3 regions were amplified in a multiplexed two-step PCR with Vbeta-specific forward primers and Jbeta-specific reverse primers. Through the immunoSEQ service, TCRbeta libraries were sequenced on an Illumina instrument. On the authors' methods: IMGT annotation was used to assign V, D and J genes, and synthetic CDR3 analogues were used to correct counts for multiplex PCR bias. In the immunoSEQ Analyzer, repertoire clonality was calculated as one minus the normalized Shannon entropy. Whether a clone counted as expanded was decided by Fisher's exact test with Benjamini-Hochberg false discovery rate control and a two-tailed cutoff of P<0.01. Sourced from immuneACCESS, this table was stored by TCRdb with only in-frame sequences that have V and J called. A share of the clones is absent; for the studies checked, an unresolved V gene accounts for under half, and the remainder has no known explanation. Clonal size and the V and J genes are those of that table, whereas D and trimming came from the DNA. This sample gives 18,000 or so clones in total; approximately 79% of them show up just once. The ten largest make up 2.5% to 4% of the sample.

Sorted T cell subsets were CFSE-labeled and co-cultured for around five days with allogeneic regulatory or mature dendritic cells at a 1:10 DC:T ratio. FACS was used to sort CD4+ or CD8+ cells into naive T cells, defined as CD45RA+, and memory T cells, defined as CD45RO+. The T cells used for TCR sequencing were obtained from a couple of healthy control subjects. The Qiagen DNeasy Blood & Tissue Kit was used to extract genomic DNA. The source material was memory CD4+ T cells from blood cultured with regulatory dendritic cells. The intended sense of this specimen's cell subset or site label: CD45RO+ memory T cells. This TCR was sampled from a human donor in good health.

The DNA sequence is given as TGTGCCAGCAGCTTCGTCGCGGCCGAGCAGTACTTC. This is translated as CASSFVAAEQYF. The chain is assembled from TRBV7-9 and TRBJ2-7; the D gene cannot be resolved reliably. Reading the germline V gene (reference sequence) gives CDR1 SEHNR and CDR2 FQNEAQ. Trimming costs V 3 bases and J 6 bases, and their ends lie 9 bases apart. The CDR3 numbers 12 residues from cysteine through phenylalanine. Of all the DNA, just the CDR3 is kept, 36 bases in frame from base 1.